These 7 T cell receptor beta chains came from one sample sequenced in a study of T cell repertoires in cytomegalovirus infection. No antigens are known for them. TCRdb called the reads again in MiXCR, with one record for every CDR3 protein. The sample consists of fewer than 950,000 distinct CDR3 sequences, approximately 32% of them appearing once. Sequencing was performed on cultured CD8+ T cells from PBMCs, taken from culture after CMV antigen stimulation. The source of these receptors is a human donor in good health (CMV status not recorded). Some clones in this sample may be carry-over from other donors' samples.

The chain joins TRBV19 to TRBJ2-1, with TRBD1 matching over 8 bases. Trimming removed 5 bases from V and 2 bases from J; junction bases left unmatched: 8. This CDR3 spans 16 amino acids. Per germline, CDR1 LNHDA and CDR2 SQIVND (reference sequence). The CDR3 sequence is CASSSWAGGPYNEQFF. In DNA form, the CDR3 reads TGTGCCAGTAGTTCTTGGGCAGGGGGCCCCTACAATGAGCAGTTCTTC.

The sample holds many counts of this clonotype. The V gene is TRBV7-9, the J gene TRBJ2-5, with 7 bases lining up with TRBD1. Germline CDR1 SEHNR, CDR2 FQNEAQ (reference sequence). V was clipped by 4 bases and J by 4 bases; unmatched bases: 6. CDR3 length equals 14 residues. CDR3 amino acids: CASSYRGQGETQYF. In nucleotides, the CDR3 is TGTGCCAGCAGCTACAGGGGCCAGGGAGAGACCCAGTACTTC.

The chain joins TRBV27 to TRBJ1-6; weak D call: TRBD1 (6 bases). The CDR3 totals 16 residues. V lost 2 bases, J lost 8 bases, and 16 bases lay in between. Germline V gene sequence: CDR1 MNHEY, CDR2 SMNVEV (reference sequence). The DNA for the CDR3 is TGTGCCAGCAGTTTACCTCCCGCAGGGGTTGATTCACCCCTCCACTTT. Protein product: CASSLPPAGVDSPLHF.

The rearrangement links TRBV29-1 to TRBJ2-1; TRBD1 matches at 7 bases. Germline V gives CDR1 SQVTM, CDR2 ANQGSEA. CDR3 length: 14 amino acids. With V trimmed by 7 bases and J by 3 bases, 9 bases remained unmatched. The CDR3 sequence is CSAQGVAYYNEQFF. Here the CDR3 DNA reads TGCAGCGCCCAGGGGGTAGCCTACTACAATGAGCAGTTCTTC.

The chain links TRBV15 to TRBJ1-2, with a tentative D call TRBD1 (5 bases). From germline, CDR1 is LNHNV and CDR2 YYDKDF (reference sequence). The CDR3 is 14 residues long. Trimming cost V 0 bases and J 6 bases, with 11 bases left between them. The CDR3 sequence is CATSRDLGANGYTF. The DNA of the CDR3 is TGTGCCACCAGCAGAGATCTAGGGGCGAATGGCTACACCTTC.

The rearrangement joins TRBV7-6 to TRBJ1-5, with a tentative D call TRBD1 (5 bases). The germline V gene has CDR1 SGHVS and CDR2 FNYEAQ. This CDR3 spans 13 amino acids. Trimming removed 5 bases at V and 11 bases at J, with 16 bases between. CDR3 protein: CASSETGAVTQHF. DNA for the CDR3: TGTGCCAGCAGCGAGACCGGGGCAGTGACCCAGCATTTT.

J is TRBJ2-7 and V is TRBV7-2; TRBD2 agrees at 7 bases. J was trimmed by 5 bases and V by 2 bases; bases with no gene match: 21. Germline V gene lookup returns CDR1 SGHTA and CDR2 FQGNSA. This CDR3 is built from 19 residues. DNA for the CDR3: TGTGCCAGCAGCTTACTTGGGGGAGGGGCTCCTCTCTTGGCCAACGAGCAGTACTTC. Translation gives CASSLLGGGAPLLANEQYF.